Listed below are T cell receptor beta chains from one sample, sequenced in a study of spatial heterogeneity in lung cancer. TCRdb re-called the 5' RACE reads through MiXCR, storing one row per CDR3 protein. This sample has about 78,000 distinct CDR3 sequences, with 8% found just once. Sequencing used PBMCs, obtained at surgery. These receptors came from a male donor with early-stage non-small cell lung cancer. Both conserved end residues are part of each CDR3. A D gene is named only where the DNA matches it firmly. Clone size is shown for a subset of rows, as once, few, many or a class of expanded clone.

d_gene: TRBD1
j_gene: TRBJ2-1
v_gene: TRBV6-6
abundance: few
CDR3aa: CASSHRGTYNEQFF
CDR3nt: TGTGCCAGCAGTCACAGGGGTACCTACAATGAGCAGTTCTTC

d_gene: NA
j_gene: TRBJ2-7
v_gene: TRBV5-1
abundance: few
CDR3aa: CASSFLTSYEQYF
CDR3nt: TGCGCCAGCAGCTTCCTTACCTCCTACGAGCAGTACTTC

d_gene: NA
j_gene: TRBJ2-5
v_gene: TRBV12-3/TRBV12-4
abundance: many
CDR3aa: CASSRGGETQYF
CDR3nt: TGTGCCAGCAGTCGAGGGGGTGAGACCCAGTACTTC

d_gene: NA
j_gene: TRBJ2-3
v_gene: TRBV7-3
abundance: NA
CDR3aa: CASSAASTDTQYF
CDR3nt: TGTGCCAGCAGCGCCGCTAGCACAGATACGCAGTATTTT

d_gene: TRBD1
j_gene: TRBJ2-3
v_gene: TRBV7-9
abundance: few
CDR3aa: CASQGGLATDTQYF
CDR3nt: TGTGCCAGCCAAGGGGGCCTGGCCACAGATACGCAGTATTTT

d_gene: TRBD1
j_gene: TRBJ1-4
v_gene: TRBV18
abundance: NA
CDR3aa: CASSPTGGNEKLFF
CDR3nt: TGTGCCAGCTCACCGACAGGGGGGAATGAAAAACTGTTTTTT

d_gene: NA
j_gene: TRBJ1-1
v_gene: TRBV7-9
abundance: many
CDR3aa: CASTGTPKDTEAFF
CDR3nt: TGTGCCAGCACTGGGACCCCGAAGGACACTGAAGCTTTCTTT

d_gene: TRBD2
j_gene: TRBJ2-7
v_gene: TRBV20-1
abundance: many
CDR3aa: CSATTELADEQYF
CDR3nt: TGCAGTGCTACCACCGAACTAGCGGACGAGCAGTACTTC

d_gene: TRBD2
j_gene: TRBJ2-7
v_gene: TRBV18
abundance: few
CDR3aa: CASSPVGSGIDEQYF
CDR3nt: TGTGCCAGCTCACCAGTTGGTAGCGGGATTGACGAGCAGTACTTC

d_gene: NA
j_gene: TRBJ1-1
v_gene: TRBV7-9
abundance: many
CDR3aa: CASSFRTATEAFF
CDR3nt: TGTGCCAGCAGCTTCAGGACTGCCACTGAAGCTTTCTTT

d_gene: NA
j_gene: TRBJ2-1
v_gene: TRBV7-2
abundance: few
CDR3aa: CASSFGAEQFF
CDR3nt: TGTGCCAGCAGCTTTGGAGCTGAGCAGTTCTTC

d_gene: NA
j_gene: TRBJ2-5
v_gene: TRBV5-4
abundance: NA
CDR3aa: CASSAGHGGETQYF
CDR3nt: TGTGCCAGCAGCGCAGGACACGGGGGCGAGACCCAGTACTTC

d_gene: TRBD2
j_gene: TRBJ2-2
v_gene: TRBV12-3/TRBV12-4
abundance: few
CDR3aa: CASSLKAGETGELFF
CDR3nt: TGTGCCAGCAGTTTAAAAGCGGGAGAGACCGGGGAGCTGTTTTTT

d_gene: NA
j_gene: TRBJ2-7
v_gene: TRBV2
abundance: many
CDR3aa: CASSETHYEQYF
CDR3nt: TGTGCCAGCAGTGAAACACATTACGAGCAGTACTTC

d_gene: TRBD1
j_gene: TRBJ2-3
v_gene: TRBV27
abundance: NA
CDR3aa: CASSLQTGYGTDTQYF
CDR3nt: TGTGCCAGCAGTTTACAGACAGGGTACGGCACAGATACGCAGTATTTT

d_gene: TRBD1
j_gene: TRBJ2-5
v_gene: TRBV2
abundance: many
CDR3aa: CASSGDREETQYF
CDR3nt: TGTGCCAGCAGCGGGGACAGGGAAGAGACCCAGTACTTC

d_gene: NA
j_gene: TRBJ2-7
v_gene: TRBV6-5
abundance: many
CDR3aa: CASSSNGGYEQYF
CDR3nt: TGTGCCAGCAGTTCGAATGGCGGCTACGAGCAGTACTTC

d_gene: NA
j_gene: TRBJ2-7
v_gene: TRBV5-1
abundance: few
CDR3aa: CARTFGTYEQYF
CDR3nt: TGCGCCAGAACCTTTGGTACCTACGAGCAGTACTTC

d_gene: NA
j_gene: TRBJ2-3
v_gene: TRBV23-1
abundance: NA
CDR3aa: CARRVADTDTQYF
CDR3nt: TGCGCCCGTCGGGTAGCGGACACAGATACGCAGTATTTT

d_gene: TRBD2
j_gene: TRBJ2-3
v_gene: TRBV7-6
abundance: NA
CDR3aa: CASSYAGRSAGASDTQYF
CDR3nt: TGTGCCAGCAGCTACGCTGGGAGGAGTGCGGGAGCCTCCGATACGCAGTATTTT

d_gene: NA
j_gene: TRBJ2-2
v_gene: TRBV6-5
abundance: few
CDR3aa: CASSYTTILLTGELFF
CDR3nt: TGTGCCAGCAGTTACACCACAATCCTCTTAACCGGGGAGCTGTTTTTT

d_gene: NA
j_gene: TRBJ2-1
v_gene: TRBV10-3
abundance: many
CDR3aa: CAISEGLKEQFF
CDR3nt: TGTGCCATCAGTGAGGGATTAAAGGAGCAGTTCTTC

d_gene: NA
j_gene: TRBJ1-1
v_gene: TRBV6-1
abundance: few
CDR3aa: CASSPRTENTEAFF
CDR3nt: TGTGCCAGCAGTCCGAGGACAGAGAACACTGAAGCTTTCTTT

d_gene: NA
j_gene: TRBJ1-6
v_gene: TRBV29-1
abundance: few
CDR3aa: CSAAGKTRGSPLHF
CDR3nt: TGCAGCGCCGCGGGTAAAACCCGGGGGTCACCCCTCCACTTT

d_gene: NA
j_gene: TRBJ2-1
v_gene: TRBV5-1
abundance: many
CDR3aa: CASRPTSLDEQFF
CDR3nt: TGCGCCAGCAGGCCTACTAGTCTGGATGAGCAGTTCTTC

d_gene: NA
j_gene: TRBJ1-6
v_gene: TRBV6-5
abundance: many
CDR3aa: CASTPSAGEFWSPLHF
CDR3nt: TGTGCCAGCACCCCAAGCGCAGGGGAGTTTTGGTCACCCCTCCACTTT

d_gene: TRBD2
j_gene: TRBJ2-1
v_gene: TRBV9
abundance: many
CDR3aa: CASSTLFGTSGSNEQFF
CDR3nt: TGTGCCAGCAGCACCCTCTTCGGGACTAGCGGGAGCAATGAGCAGTTCTTC

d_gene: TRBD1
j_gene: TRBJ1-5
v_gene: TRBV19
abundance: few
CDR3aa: CASSPEGAGQPQHF
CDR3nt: TGTGCCAGTAGTCCAGAGGGGGCGGGTCAGCCCCAGCATTTT

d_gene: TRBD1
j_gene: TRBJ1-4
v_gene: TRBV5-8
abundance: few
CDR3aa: CASSSWGTGDEKLFF
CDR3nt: TGTGCCAGCAGCTCCTGGGGGACAGGGGATGAAAAACTGTTTTTT